The subject of this entry is one TCR beta chain. The sample holds a few counts of this clonotype. Its target antigen remains unknown. It has no much larger one-base neighbor in the sample; base qualities were not kept. Ficoll-Paque density gradient centrifugation was used to isolate PBMCs. The data derive from a study of T-cell memory formation after mild COVID-19 (dated by TCRdb to the early 2020s). Background on the whole study: TCR sequence clusters from the two donors were largely donor specific. In a couple of donors, T-cell clones that expanded and contracted after mild COVID-19 were followed by sequencing TCRalpha and TCRbeta repertoires longitudinally. The cohort comprised two young, previously healthy adult volunteers, one female and one male.

Broader findings and caveats from the paper: Contracting CD4+ clones were found mainly in CM and EM memory subsets, while CD8+ clones were enriched in EMRA. SARS-CoV-2 specificity of the second-wave clones peaking on day 37 was not confirmed. The detection of some responding clones in pre-infection memory suggests that pre-existing cross-reactive memory T cells joined the SARS-CoV-2 response. Only a couple of mild cases were covered in the study, and larger cohorts including severe cases with pre-infection samples were considered necessary. Clones contracting from day 15 to 85 had balanced CD4/CD8 phenotypes, while a second wave expanding from day 15 to 37 was biased towards CD4+.

Sequencing relied on an Illumina NovaSeq 6000. cDNA libraries for TCRalpha and TCRbeta were prepared by 5'RACE using constant-segment primers, with sample barcodes and unique molecular identifiers added. RNA was extracted from every sample with Trizol reagent. Libraries were amplified in two PCR steps, with a second sample barcode and Illumina TruSeq adapters added in the second step. The libraries were sequenced on an Illumina NovaSeq using 2 x 150 bp paired-end reads. As for how the authors treated the data: The reads were demultiplexed and collapsed into UMI-guided consensus sequences using migec v1.2.7. With mixcr v2.1.11, UMI consensuses were aligned to TRA and TRB V and J templates and assembled into clonotypes. Clonotypes were classified as expanded or contracted when called significant by both edgeR and NoisET, with noise models trained on biological replicates. For edgeR calls, the cutoffs were a false discovery rate-adjusted p below 0.01 and a log2 fold-change threshold of 1. As an exploratory analysis of dynamics, max-normalized trajectories of the 1000 most abundant clonotypes were examined with PCA combined with hierarchical clustering. Separately sequenced CD4+ and CD8+ repertoires were used to assign a CD4 or CD8 phenotype to each responding clone. In TCRdb, the public reads were trimmed at Q25 with fastp and aligned with MiXCR, with productive beta chains retained. A single entry per CDR3 protein holds the most common genes and DNA from its merged rows. The authors' filters were not applied to this entry. The sample table holds roughly 510,000 distinct CDR3 sequences, of which 15% to 20% were seen once. Together, the top ten hold approximately 8.1% of the sample.

Germline trimming amounts to 5 bases on V and 4 bases on J, with 5 as the count of junction bases outside the gene matches. CDR3 length: 15 amino acids, cysteine to phenylalanine. This entry keeps only the CDR3 DNA: 45 bases, framed from base 1. The germline V gene gives CDR1 as MNHEY and CDR2 as SVGEGT. The sequence was collected from an adult woman who had mild COVID-19 (a few samples of this study predate the infection). The sample titles of this study are shuffled in the database, so cell type and time point are left out; the donor was told from shared clones. The chain links TRBV6-2 or TRBV6-3 with TRBJ2-6; 7 bases in the middle match TRBD1. Sequencing used PBMCs or a T cell subset sorted from them (not recorded which). The CDR3 region has the sequence CASSRQGYGANVLTF. Here is the DNA: TGTGCCAGCAGTAGACAGGGTTACGGGGCCAACGTCCTGACTTTC.